Included here is one T cell receptor beta chain sequence, with context. Its antigen is not identified. This table comes from immunoSEQ multiplex PCR, and its TCRdb copy is limited to in-frame clones, with some not included. The profile shows some 29,000 clones, 88% of them singletons. The source of the sample is a study of stem cell transplantation in POMP-related autoinflammatory disease. Study overall: Hypothesis: faulty thymoproteasomes impair CD8+ T-cell selection, skewing TRB repertoires.

Trimming left V 7 bases short and J 3 bases short, with 19 bases between. Germline V gene data show CDR1 as MDHEN and CDR2 as SYDVKM. This CDR3 is built from 16 residues. Study outcomes and limitations: In PRAID patients, the number of distinct TRB V-J gene pairings was restricted.

V is TRBV28 and J is TRBJ1-3; D call uncertain. The clonotype was recovered from a human donor with POMP-related autoinflammation and immune dysregulation (PRAID). The source material was CD4+ T cells from PBMCs, sampled before stem cell transplantation. The CDR3 DNA sequence: TGTGCCAGCACCTCCCGAGACCTGAGAGGTGGAAACACCATATATTTT. The encoded protein is CASTSRDLRGGNTIYF.